Presented here are 24 T cell receptor beta chains from one specimen sequenced in a study of shared T cell receptors in the human thymus. The table came from immunoSEQ multiplex PCR; TCRdb's copy has only in-frame clones and leaves some out. This table holds hundreds of thousands of clones, 70% to 90% found once. The data were also submitted as part of a second study, on human thymus T cells.

The sample was thymocytes. The receptor set was obtained from a girl under three years old with a congenital heart defect.

V usage is TRBV9 and J usage is TRBJ2-6; TRBD1 aligns across 8 bases. This CDR3 is 20 amino acids long. V lost 0 bases, J lost 1 base, and 12 bases stayed unmatched. Germline loops: CDR1 SGDLS, CDR2 YYNGEE. CDR3: CASSVGLGDRGPSGANVLTF. CDR3 coding DNA: TGTGCCAGCAGCGTAGGGCTTGGAGACAGGGGACCTTCTGGGGCCAACGTCCTGACTTTC.

The chain carries TRBV6-1 and TRBJ2-2; perhaps TRBD2 as D (5 bases). The V end lost 6 bases, the J end lost 1 base, and 9 bases lay between the germline ends. The CDR3 is made up of 14 amino acids. Germline CDR1 is MNHNS and CDR2 is SASEGT. The CDR3: CASRRTWNTGELFF. CDR3 coding DNA: TGTGCCAGCAGGAGGACTTGGAACACCGGGGAGCTGTTTTTT.

The chain couples TRBV25-1 to TRBJ1-2, with a possible D match to TRBD1 (5 bases). Trimming took 1 base from V and 6 from J, leaving 15 bases between them. Germline CDR1 MGHDK, CDR2 SYGVNS. There are 15 residues in the CDR3. The CDR3 coding sequence is TGTGCCAGCAGTGAATCGGCGGGGTTGGGGGATGGCTACACCTTC. Its translation: CASSESAGLGDGYTF.

CDR3 protein: CASSVVRLAGPDTQYF. CDR3 bases: TGTGCCAGCAGCGTAGTAAGGCTAGCGGGGCCAGATACGCAGTATTTT. This sequence joins TRBV9 and TRBJ2-3; 9 bases line up with TRBD2. The CDR3 sequence is 16 residues long. V trimming: 0 bases; J trimming: 4 bases; junction bases outside the gene matches: 6. Germline CDR1 is SGDLS and CDR2 is YYNGEE.

This clone was observed once. The chain is built from TRBV19 and TRBJ2-2; 9 bases fit TRBD1. This CDR3 is built from 16 residues. CDR1 and CDR2 (germline): LNHDA, SQIVND (reference sequence). The junction had 6 bases not matched to a gene; V was cut back by 4 bases and J by 3 bases. The CDR3 protein is CASSNTGQGYTGELFF. Here the CDR3 DNA reads TGTGCCAGTAGTAACACGGGACAGGGCTACACCGGGGAGCTGTTTTTT.

The chain links TRBV6-5 to TRBJ1-2; D remains ambiguous. Trimming took off 6 bases at V and 1 base at J, with 12 bases between the two ends. Germline V CDR1 and CDR2: MNHEY, SVGAGI. The CDR3 has 14 amino acids. The CDR3: CASSRKSVNYGYTF. As DNA, the CDR3 is TGTGCCAGCAGCCGAAAGTCAGTTAACTATGGCTACACCTTC.

The rearrangement uses TRBV27 and TRBJ1-6, with TRBD1 as a possible D gene (6 bases). CDR1 MNHEY and CDR2 SMNVEV come from the germline V gene (reference sequence). Trimming cost V 5 bases and J 5 bases, with 19 bases left between them. The CDR3 runs to 17 residues. This CDR3 is CASSSNNQGTDNSPLHF. The CDR3 DNA reads TGTGCCAGCAGTAGCAACAACCAGGGGACCGATAATTCACCCCTCCACTTT.

This clone was counted a single time. The V and J genes are TRBV4-1 and TRBJ2-5; weak D call: TRBD2 (5 bases). Germline CDR1 is MGHRA and CDR2 is YSYEKL. The CDR3 contains 14 residues. V lost 1 base and J lost 4, with 10 bases in between. CDR3 DNA sequence: TGCGCCAGCAGCCAAGTTATGGGGAGAGAGACCCAGTACTTC. Translated: CASSQVMGRETQYF.

The genes are TRBV5-4 and TRBJ1-4, with 9 bases matching TRBD1. From germline, CDR1 is SGHNT and CDR2 YYREEE (reference sequence). V shed 0 bases, J shed 8 bases, and the junction held 11 bases outside the gene matches. The CDR3 spans 17 residues. CDR3 sequence reads: CASSLGDREGSGEKLFF. The CDR3, as DNA: TGTGCCAGCAGCTTGGGGGACAGGGAGGGTTCCGGGGAAAAACTGTTTTTT.

CDR3 nucleotide sequence: TGTGCCAGCGGACGAGGACTAGCTGCTTCCACGCAGTATTTT. Its translation: CASGRGLAASTQYF. The rearrangement uses TRBV25-1 and TRBJ2-3, with 8 bases identical to TRBD2. CDR3 length: 14 residues. Trimming at V came to 8 bases and at J to 9 bases, leaving 13 bases not matched to a gene. The germline gives CDR1 MGHDK, CDR2 SYGVNS.

This chain joins TRBV11-2 and TRBJ1-2, with D perhaps matching TRBD1 (6 bases). CDR1 is SGHAT and CDR2 is FQNNGV in the germline V gene. The CDR3 spans 18 residues. V gave up 1 base and J gave up 4 bases, with 22 bases separating them. CDR3 in DNA: TGTGCCAGCAGCTTAGTCCCCGCGGGGGCAGTGAATTCCTATGGCTACACCTTC. This translates into CASSLVPAGAVNSYGYTF.

This clone was found once. The chain recombines TRBV2 with TRBJ2-7; perhaps TRBD2 as D (6 bases). Trimming left V 7 bases short and J 0 bases short, with 16 bases between. The V gene's germline CDR1 is SNHLY and CDR2 FYNNEI. CDR3 length: 15 residues. The CDR3 loop reads CASTPLARSSYEQYF. CDR3 DNA sequence: TGTGCCAGCACCCCACTAGCTAGGAGCTCCTACGAGCAGTACTTC.

The chain combines TRBV6-5 with TRBJ2-7; TRBD1 matches at 7 bases. Germline V lookup: CDR1 MNHEY, CDR2 SVGAGI. There are 16 residues in the CDR3. With 3 bases clipped from V and 3 bases from J, the junction kept 11 bases outside the gene matches. CDR3 DNA: TGTGCCAGCAGTTATATGATTGGGACAGAATTCTACGAGCAGTACTTC. Its translation: CASSYMIGTEFYEQYF.

This chain uses TRBV5-6 with TRBJ1-1; D call uncertain. The germline V gene has CDR1 SGHDT and CDR2 YYEEEE. Trimming pared 2 bases from V and 4 bases from J, leaving 6 bases between. The CDR3 runs 12 residues. CDR3 in DNA: TGTGCCAGCAGCTTCCCCTCCACTGAAGCTTTCTTT. This gives the protein CASSFPSTEAFF.

V is TRBV6-5 and J is TRBJ1-2; possibly TRBD1 for D (6 bases). The CDR3 totals 15 residues. The V gene's germline CDR1 is MNHEY and CDR2 SVGAGI. Between the trimmed V and J ends, which lost 7 bases and 3 bases, there was a span of 18 bases. The CDR3 sequence is CASNEHREGYYGYTF. CDR3 DNA: TGTGCCAGCAACGAACACAGGGAAGGCTACTATGGCTACACCTTC.

The chain is built from TRBV14 and TRBJ1-6, with 8 bases fitting TRBD1. The CDR3 totals 18 residues. V lost 4 bases and J lost 0; bases outside the gene matches: 8. CDR1 and CDR2 (germline): SGHDN, FVKESK. The CDR3 loop reads CASSRGQGPSSYNSPLHF. The CDR3 DNA reads TGTGCCAGCAGCCGAGGACAGGGCCCGAGCTCCTATAATTCACCCCTCCACTTT.

V is TRBV14 and J is TRBJ2-1, with TRBD2 matching over 8 bases. The CDR3 covers 16 residues. Germline loops: CDR1 SGHDN, CDR2 FVKESK. The trim removed 1 base at V and 5 bases at J, leaving 7 bases unmatched. CDR3 protein: CASSQARLAGNNEQFF. CDR3 nucleotide sequence: TGTGCCAGCAGCCAAGCTCGGCTAGCGGGCAACAATGAGCAGTTCTTC.

V usage is TRBV13 and J usage is TRBJ2-1; 10 positions match TRBD2. CDR3 length equals 17 residues. Germline V CDR1 and CDR2: PRHDT, FYEKMQ (reference sequence). J was trimmed by 9 bases and V by 3 bases; bases with no gene match: 14. CDR3 in amino acids: CASSFSVGERGGSEQFF. CDR3 in DNA: TGTGCCAGCAGCTTTAGTGTAGGGGAGCGGGGGGGGAGTGAGCAGTTCTTC.

V gene TRBV7-9 combines with J gene TRBJ2-5; TRBD2 might be the D (7 bases). Germline loops: CDR1 SEHNR, CDR2 FQNEAQ (reference sequence). The V and J ends lost 8 bases and 0 bases respectively, with 25 bases between them. This CDR3 contains 18 residues. The CDR3, as DNA: TGTGCCAGCGGTCGCTTATCTCGGGGGGCGGTCTACCAAGAGACCCAGTACTTC. Its protein is CASGRLSRGAVYQETQYF.

The chain couples TRBV5-1 to TRBJ1-6; D may be TRBD1 (5 bases). The CDR3 runs 16 residues. Trimming left V 4 bases short and J 2 bases short, with 13 bases between. The V gene's germline CDR1 is SGHRS and CDR2 YFSETQ. The CDR3 spells CASSTTGAPYNSPLHF. CDR3 in DNA: TGCGCCAGCAGCACAACAGGAGCCCCCTATAATTCACCCCTCCACTTT.

The count of this clone is one. V and J are TRBV7-2 and TRBJ2-7; a weak D match, TRBD1 (6 bases). Trimming cost V 5 bases and J 0 bases, with 11 bases left between them. Germline V gene sequence: CDR1 SGHTA, CDR2 FQGNSA. The CDR3 extends over 14 amino acids. The CDR3 region is CASSQGGLSYEQYF. The CDR3 DNA reads as TGTGCCAGCAGCCAAGGGGGTCTCTCCTACGAGCAGTACTTC.

The V and J genes are TRBV5-1 and TRBJ2-2; 9 bases match TRBD1. V lost 0 bases to trimming and J lost 8 bases; unmatched junction nucleotides: 5. This CDR3 has 15 amino acids. The germline CDR1 and CDR2 sequences are SGHRS and YFSETQ. CDR3 amino acids: CASSLGTGGGGELFF. The CDR3 region has the DNA TGCGCCAGCAGCTTGGGAACAGGGGGCGGAGGGGAGCTGTTTTTT.

The J gene is TRBJ2-1, the V gene TRBV4-3, with TRBD2 identical over 8 bases. The CDR3 length is 13 residues. V lost 10 bases and J lost 10; bases outside the gene matches: 12. The germline V gene has CDR1 LGHNA and CDR2 YSLEER. In nucleotides, the CDR3 is TGCGCCACCTATGATAGGACTAGCAAGGAGCAGTTCTTC. Protein: CATYDRTSKEQFF.

The rearrangement links TRBV28 to TRBJ1-2; TRBD1 aligns across 9 bases. The CDR3 has 15 residues. V was clipped by 6 bases and J by 3 bases; unmatched bases: 8. Germline CDR1 MDHEN, CDR2 SYDVKM. This chain's CDR3 is CASRLTGGSYYGYTF. As DNA, the CDR3 is TGTGCCAGCAGGCTAACAGGGGGCAGTTACTATGGCTACACCTTC.